One sample yielded the 29 T cell receptor beta chains listed below, sequenced in a study of cytomegalovirus exposure and HLA in healthy donors. Some clones are missing from TCRdb's copy, which holds only in-frame ones; the method was immunoSEQ multiplex PCR. The profile shows 150,000 to 200,000 clones, approximately 86% of them singletons. The sample was PBMCs. These receptor sequences come from a man between 18 and 35 years old in good health and CMV-seropositive.

Here the CDR3 DNA reads TGTGCCAGCAGTGACCGAAACAGGCTCGGCACAGATACGCAGTATTTT. Translated: CASSDRNRLGTDTQYF. The chain is built from TRBV25-1 and TRBJ2-3; possible D gene TRBD1, 5 bases. The CDR3 extends over 16 amino acids. From germline, CDR1 is MGHDK and CDR2 SYGVNS. Trimming cost V 3 bases and J 1 base, with 14 bases left between them. The complete variable domain, with remaining parts taken from reference TRBV25-1 and TRBJ2-3, reads EADIYQTPRYLVIGTGKKITLECSQTMGHDKMYWYQQDPGMELHLIHYSYGVNSTEKGDLSSESTVSRIRTEHFPLTLESARPSHTSQYLCASSDRNRLGTDTQYFGPGTRLTVL.

This chain connects TRBV18 to TRBJ2-7; 7 nucleotides align to TRBD1. CDR1 is KGHSH and CDR2 is LQKENI in the germline V gene. The CDR3 consists of 13 residues. V dropped 4 bases and J dropped 6; count of bases not matched to a gene: 6. CDR3 region: CASSRQGNAEQYF. In DNA form, the CDR3 reads TGTGCCAGCTCACGACAGGGTAATGCCGAGCAGTACTTC.

J is TRBJ1-3 and V is TRBV7-9; D gene unclear. The germline CDR1 and CDR2 sequences are SEHNR and FQNEAQ (reference sequence). Trimming removed 2 bases at V and 4 bases at J, with 9 bases between. This CDR3 spans 14 amino acids. CDR3 in amino acids: CASSLTVSGNTIYF. The CDR3 DNA reads as TGTGCCAGCAGCTTAACAGTGAGCGGAAACACCATATATTTT.

V is TRBV5-4 and J is TRBJ1-3; D uncertain. Between the trimmed V and J ends, which lost 3 bases and 0 bases, there was a span of 7 bases. The germline V gene encodes CDR1 SGHNT and CDR2 YYREEE (reference sequence). The CDR3 extends over 14 amino acids. DNA of the CDR3: TGTGCCAGCAGCTCCGGGTCCTCTGGAAACACCATATATTTT. Translated, it gives CASSSGSSGNTIYF.

The chain has TRBV10-3 and TRBJ2-4; D is unresolved. The CDR3 sequence is 14 residues long. V lost 2 bases, J lost 0 bases, and 5 bases lay in between. Germline CDR1 ENHRY, CDR2 SYGVKD. The CDR3 nucleotides are TGTGCCATCAGTGAGGTCCTAGCCAAAAACATTCAGTACTTC. Encoded protein: CAISEVLAKNIQYF.

J is TRBJ2-3 and V is TRBV10-3, with no clear D. The CDR3 extends over 11 amino acids. With 11 bases removed from V and 6 bases from J, the gap between germline ends came to 12 bases. Germline CDR1 ENHRY, CDR2 SYGVKD. As DNA, the CDR3 is TGTGCCGCCGGGTCCACGGATACGCAGTATTTT. Its protein is CAAGSTDTQYF.

This clone came up once. The chain employs TRBV27 and TRBJ2-7; 8 nucleotides match TRBD2. This CDR3 is 15 amino acids long. Germline CDR1 MNHEY, CDR2 SMNVEV (reference sequence). The junction had 12 bases not matched to a gene; V was cut back by 6 bases and J by 5 bases. Written as DNA, the CDR3 is TGTGCCAGCAGATTACCGGGCGGGGGGCTCAACGAGCAGTACTTC. It translates to CASRLPGGGLNEQYF.

This clone was found once. The V call is TRBV9, the J call TRBJ1-1, with 9 positions matching TRBD1. V was clipped by 1 base and J by 3 bases; unmatched bases: 4. This CDR3 comprises 15 residues. Per the germline V gene, CDR1 is SGDLS and CDR2 is YYNGEE. CDR3 region: CASSVSTGGYTEAFF. DNA of the CDR3: TGTGCCAGCAGCGTATCGACAGGGGGATACACTGAAGCTTTCTTT.

This clone has more than one count but fewer than ten. The chain is built from TRBV6-1 and TRBJ2-4; perhaps TRBD1 as D (5 bases). Deletions cut 2 bases from V and 0 bases from J, with 23 bases between. This CDR3 region has 20 residues. Germline V gene lookup returns CDR1 MNHNS and CDR2 SASEGT. CDR3 region: CASSEYYGATALLAKNIQYF. For the CDR3, the DNA is TGTGCCAGCAGTGAATACTATGGCGCGACAGCCCTTCTAGCCAAAAACATTCAGTACTTC.

This chain links TRBV7-6 with TRBJ2-7; 7 bases agree with TRBD1. The CDR3 contains 14 residues. The ends lost 4 bases at V and 6 bases at J; junction bases unmatched: 9. Germline V gene sequence: CDR1 SGHVS, CDR2 FNYEAQ. The CDR3: CASSSGTAALEQYF. The CDR3 DNA reads TGTGCCAGCAGCTCGGGGACAGCCGCCCTCGAGCAGTACTTC.

The genes are TRBV12-5 and TRBJ2-5, with 11 bases fitting TRBD2. Germline trimming cut 4 bases from V and 5 bases from J; bases unmatched to any gene: 3. Germline V CDR1 and CDR2: LGHNT, FRNRAP. This CDR3 has 14 residues. The CDR3 reads CASGSRLAGETQYF. The CDR3 region has the DNA TGTGCTAGTGGTTCCCGACTAGCGGGGGAGACCCAGTACTTC.

This rearrangement joins TRBV6-1 to TRBJ1-5; D may be TRBD1 (5 bases). The germline V gene encodes CDR1 MNHNS and CDR2 SASEGT. The CDR3 runs 14 residues. Trimming pared 0 bases from V and 5 bases from J, leaving 8 bases between. The DNA for the CDR3 is TGTGCCAGCAGTGAAGCGGCGGGGGATCAGCCCCAGCATTTT. Its translation is CASSEAAGDQPQHF.

The rearrangement links TRBV5-1 to TRBJ1-2; D may be TRBD1 (5 bases). Germline-derived CDR1 and CDR2 are SGHRS and YFSETQ. Trimming removed 1 base at V and 8 bases at J, with 15 bases between. CDR3 size: 14 residues. The CDR3 DNA is TGCGCCAGCAGCTTGTTAACGGGCGGGACGGGCTACACCTTC. Translation gives CASSLLTGGTGYTF.

V and J are TRBV2 and TRBJ2-7, with D possibly matching TRBD1 (6 bases). The CDR3 totals 13 residues. The germline CDR1 and CDR2 sequences are SNHLY and FYNNEI. V was clipped by 6 bases and J by 3 bases, with 12 bases between them. CDR3 loop: CASSRGLNYEQYF. DNA for the CDR3: TGTGCCAGCAGCAGGGGCCTTAACTACGAGCAGTACTTC.

The CDR3 here is CASSTGTGKSYEQYF. The DNA for the CDR3 is TGTGCCAGCAGTACCGGGACAGGTAAATCCTACGAGCAGTACTTC. V is TRBV6-1 and J is TRBJ2-7; 8 bases align to TRBD1. CDR3 length equals 15 residues. Germline V gives CDR1 MNHNS, CDR2 SASEGT. V shed 5 bases and J 1 base; nucleotides not matched to a gene: 7.

This clone was counted once. DNA of the CDR3: TGTGCCAGTAATGGACAGTATGGCTACACCTTC. Protein product: CASNGQYGYTF. The chain is built from TRBV19 and TRBJ1-2; tentatively, D is TRBD1 (6 bases). Trimming stripped 7 bases from V and 5 bases from J, with 8 bases between. Germline assignment: CDR1 LNHDA and CDR2 SQIVND (reference sequence). This CDR3 is built from 11 residues.

This sequence joins TRBV13 and TRBJ2-7; 8 bases are shared with TRBD1. Germline CDR1 is PRHDT and CDR2 is FYEKMQ (reference sequence). V shed 5 bases and J 3 bases; nucleotides not matched to a gene: 3. CDR3 size: 13 residues. In DNA, the CDR3 is TGTGCCAGCAGCCACGGACAGGGCTACGAGCAGTACTTC. It encodes CASSHGQGYEQYF.

The chain uses TRBV13 and TRBJ2-1, with 9 positions matching TRBD2. Germline CDR1 PRHDT, CDR2 FYEKMQ (reference sequence). Unmatched junction bases numbered 7, after V lost 6 bases and J lost 10 bases. There are 13 residues in the CDR3. CDR3 sequence reads: CASSPPTSGEQFF. CDR3 sequence (DNA): TGTGCCAGCAGTCCTCCGACTAGCGGCGAGCAGTTCTTC.

The rearrangement links TRBV7-2 to TRBJ1-5, with 7 bases aligning to TRBD1. The CDR3 sequence is 14 residues long. V shed 6 bases and J 1 base; nucleotides not matched to a gene: 3. Germline loops: CDR1 SGHTA, CDR2 FQGNSA. CDR3 protein: CASSPRGSNQPQHF. The CDR3 nucleotides read TGTGCCAGCAGTCCCAGGGGGAGCAATCAGCCCCAGCATTTT.

The chain carries TRBV7-3 and TRBJ2-1; 14 nucleotides line up with TRBD2. With 5 bases clipped from V and 7 bases from J, the junction kept 7 bases outside the gene matches. Germline loops: CDR1 SGHTA, CDR2 FQGTGA. CDR3 size: 16 residues. CDR3 sequence reads: CASSPSGLAGANEQFF. Here the CDR3 DNA reads TGTGCCAGCAGCCCGTCGGGACTAGCGGGAGCAAATGAGCAGTTCTTC.

The chain has TRBV2 and TRBJ2-2; 7 bases are shared with TRBD1. Looked up from germline, CDR1 is SNHLY and CDR2 is FYNNEI. The CDR3 runs to 15 residues. Trimming cost V 6 bases and J 3 bases; bases outside gene matches: 7. The CDR3 loop is CASREPGQYTGELFF. The CDR3 bases are TGTGCCAGCAGGGAACCGGGACAGTACACCGGGGAGCTGTTTTTT.

This clone was detected a few times. The V and J genes are TRBV30 and TRBJ1-5; D is possibly TRBD1 (5 bases). Germline V CDR1 and CDR2: GTSNPN, SVGIG (reference sequence). This CDR3 region has 13 residues. The V gene lost 1 base and the J gene lost 3 bases, with 7 bases spanning the gap. The CDR3 loop reads CAWSEGFNQPQHF. The DNA for the CDR3 is TGTGCCTGGAGTGAGGGGTTCAATCAGCCCCAGCATTTT.

The chain has TRBV20-1 and TRBJ1-1, with unresolved D. V shed 3 bases and J shed 5 bases, with 7 bases lying between them. The CDR3 extends over 11 amino acids. In germline, CDR1 is DFQATT, CDR2 SNEGSKA (reference sequence). DNA for the CDR3: TGCAGTGCTAGCGTTTATACTGAAGCTTTCTTT. This codes for CSASVYTEAFF.

V is TRBV25-1 and J is TRBJ1-4; 7 nucleotides match TRBD1. The V and J ends lost 3 bases and 8 bases, in that order; junction bases with no gene match: 12. Germline values: CDR1 MGHDK, CDR2 SYGVNS. This CDR3 spans 16 amino acids. The CDR3 coding sequence is TGTGCCAGCAGTGACCCGGGGGCACAGGGGAGGGAAAAACTGTTTTTT. It translates to CASSDPGAQGREKLFF. Combining the CDR3 with reference TRBV25-1 and TRBJ1-4 gives the whole variable domain EADIYQTPRYLVIGTGKKITLECSQTMGHDKMYWYQQDPGMELHLIHYSYGVNSTEKGDLSSESTVSRIRTEHFPLTLESARPSHTSQYLCASSDPGAQGREKLFFGSGTQLSVL.

J is TRBJ2-7 and V is TRBV19; D call uncertain. This CDR3 spans 13 amino acids. Trimming shortened V by 3 bases and J by 3 bases, and 9 bases separated the two germline ends. In germline, CDR1 is LNHDA, CDR2 SQIVND (reference sequence). The CDR3 reads CASSIAIFYEQYF. The CDR3 DNA reads as TGTGCCAGTAGTATTGCTATTTTCTACGAGCAGTACTTC.

In this sample, this clone turned up a few times. The chain has TRBV7-9 and TRBJ2-7; D gene unclear. The CDR3 has 15 amino acids. CDR1 SEHNR and CDR2 FQNEAQ come from the germline V gene (reference sequence). V lost 3 bases and J 2 bases, leaving 14 bases between the germline ends. The CDR3 sequence: CASSFGGSGTYEQYF. The CDR3 DNA follows: TGTGCCAGCAGCTTCGGTGGTTCAGGCACCTACGAGCAGTACTTC.

In its sample, this clone was seen once. The CDR3 reads CASSREPGNANEKLFF. CDR3 nucleotide sequence: TGTGCCAGCTCACGTGAACCGGGAAACGCTAATGAAAAACTGTTTTTT. V is TRBV18 and J is TRBJ1-4; no clear D gene. This CDR3 has 16 residues. V was trimmed by 4 bases and J by 3 bases, leaving 15 bases between them. CDR1 and CDR2 from the germline V gene are KGHSH and LQKENI.

This chain connects TRBV14 to TRBJ2-7, with D possibly TRBD1 on 6 matching bases. CDR1 is SGHDN, CDR2 FVKESK, per germline. The ends were cut back, 3 bases at V and 2 bases at J, with 11 bases in the middle. The CDR3 contains 14 residues. The CDR3 coding sequence is TGTGCCAGCAGCCATCTGGGGGCGGCCTACGAGCAGTACTTC. It codes for CASSHLGAAYEQYF. Full variable domain (remainder filled in from reference TRBV14 and TRBJ2-7): EAGVTQFPSHSVIEKGQTVTLRCDPISGHDNLYWYRRVMGKEIKFLLHFVKESKQDESGMPNNRFLAERTGGTYSTLKVQPAELEDSGVYFCASSHLGAAYEQYFGPGTRLTVT.

The gene calls are TRBV28 and TRBJ2-1; 13 bases are shared with TRBD2. With 8 bases clipped from V and 1 base from J, the junction kept 11 bases outside the gene matches. Germline V gene data show CDR1 as MDHEN and CDR2 as SYDVKM. This CDR3 region has 18 residues. CDR3 protein: CASGIGLAGVGSYNEQFF. Written as DNA, the CDR3 is TGTGCCAGCGGAATCGGACTAGCGGGAGTCGGGTCCTACAATGAGCAGTTCTTC. The full variable domain, in which reference TRBV28 and TRBJ2-1 provide the parts outside the CDR3, is DVKVTQSSRYLVKRTGEKVFLECVQDMDHENMFWYRQDPGLGLRLIYFSYDVKMKEKGDIPEGYSVSREKKERFSLILESASTNQTSMYLCASGIGLAGVGSYNEQFFGPGTRLTVL.